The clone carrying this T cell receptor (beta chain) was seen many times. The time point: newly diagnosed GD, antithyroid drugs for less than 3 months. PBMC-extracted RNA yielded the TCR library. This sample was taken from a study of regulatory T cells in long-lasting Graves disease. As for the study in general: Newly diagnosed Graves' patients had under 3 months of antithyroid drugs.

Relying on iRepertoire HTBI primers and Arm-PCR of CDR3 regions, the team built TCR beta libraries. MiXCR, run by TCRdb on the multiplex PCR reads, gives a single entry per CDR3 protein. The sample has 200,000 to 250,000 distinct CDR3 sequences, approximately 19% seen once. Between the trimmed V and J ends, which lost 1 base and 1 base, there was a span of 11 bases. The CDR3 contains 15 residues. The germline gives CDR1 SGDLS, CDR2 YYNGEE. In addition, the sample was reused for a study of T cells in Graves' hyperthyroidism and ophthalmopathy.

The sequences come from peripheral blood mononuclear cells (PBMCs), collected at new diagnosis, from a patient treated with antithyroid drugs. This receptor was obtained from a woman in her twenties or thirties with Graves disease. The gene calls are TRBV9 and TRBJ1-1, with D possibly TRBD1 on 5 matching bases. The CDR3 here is CASSVIAGTNTEAFF. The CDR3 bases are TGTGCCAGCAGCGTAATTGCTGGGACGAACACTGAAGCTTTCTTT.